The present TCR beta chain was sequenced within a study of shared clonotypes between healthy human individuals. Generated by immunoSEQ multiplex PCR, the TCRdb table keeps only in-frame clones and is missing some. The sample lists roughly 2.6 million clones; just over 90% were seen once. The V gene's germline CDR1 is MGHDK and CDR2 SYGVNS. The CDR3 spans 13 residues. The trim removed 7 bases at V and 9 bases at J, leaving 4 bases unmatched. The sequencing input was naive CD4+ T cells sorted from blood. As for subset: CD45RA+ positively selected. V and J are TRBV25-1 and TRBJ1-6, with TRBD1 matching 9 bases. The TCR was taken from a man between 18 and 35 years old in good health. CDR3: CASTGTGTSPLHF. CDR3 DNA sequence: TGTGCCAGCACCGGGACAGGGACTTCACCCCTCCACTTT. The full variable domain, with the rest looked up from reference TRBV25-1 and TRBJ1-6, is EADIYQTPRYLVIGTGKKITLECSQTMGHDKMYWYQQDPGMELHLIHYSYGVNSTEKGDLSSESTVSRIRTEHFPLTLESARPSHTSQYLCASTGTGTSPLHFGNGTRLTVT.